Presented here are 6 T cell receptor beta chains from one specimen sequenced in a study of CXCR3-negative and CXCR3-positive naive CD8 T cells. Points from the study as a whole: TRB CDR3s of CXCR3-positive naive cells were more hydrophobic than those of CXCR3-negative naive cells.

TRB cDNA was prepared as libraries by UMI-labeled 5' RACE. Reprocessing the 5' RACE reads, TCRdb reports a single entry for every CDR3 protein and omits DNA. Found here are some 150,000 distinct CDR3 sequences; the top ten clones hold roughly 0.28%. Antigen specificity for these receptors is unknown. The sample comprised naive CXCR3+ CD8+ T cells from blood. Described subset: CD45RO-CCR7+CD27+CD95- naive CD8+ T cells expressing CXCR3 (TNR3+). The receptors here all came from a human donor in good health. Some clones in this sample may be carry-over from other donors' samples.

CDR3: CSVEISGGPNEQFF. J is TRBJ2-1 and V is TRBV29-1; without DNA, the TCRdb call of TRBD2 cannot be checked. The germline V gene encodes CDR1 SQVTM and CDR2 ANQGSEA. The CDR3 loop spans 14 amino acids.

The J gene is TRBJ2-1, the V gene TRBV12-3 or TRBV12-4. This CDR3 comprises 13 residues. The CDR3 sequence: CASSPGPYNEQFF.

The CDR3 sequence: CASSPFRQGFEAFF. The genes are TRBV14 and TRBJ1-1; TCRdb's assignment of TRBD1 cannot be checked, as there is no DNA. This CDR3 spans 14 amino acids. Germline values: CDR1 SGHDN, CDR2 FVKESK.

The rearrangement links TRBV12-5 to TRBJ2-2. CDR3 length equals 13 residues. The V gene's germline CDR1 is LGHNT and CDR2 FRNRAP. This chain's CDR3 is CASGLVLSGELFF.

This chain uses TRBV15 with TRBJ1-5. The CDR3 consists of 15 residues. Germline values: CDR1 LNHNV, CDR2 YYDKDF (reference sequence). The CDR3 protein is CATSDGEGGNQPQHF.

This chain uses TRBV29-1 with TRBJ2-7; there is no DNA to check the TCRdb D call of TRBD1. CDR3 length equals 13 residues. The germline gives CDR1 SQVTM, CDR2 ANQGSEA. CDR3 loop: CSVGAGESYEQYF.